This TCR beta chain was observed in a study of T cell responses to AZD1222 COVID-19 vaccine (dated by TCRdb to about 2021). Study-wide context: AZD1222 recipients with second doses at about 4 weeks or about 12 weeks were pooled, because spike-specific TCR depth and breadth did not differ between schedules. Enrollment into the trials was organized by age into subgroups of 18-55, 56-69 and 70-plus years, and those subgroups contained around 150, 28 and 57 TCR-sequenced participants, respectively. TCR sequencing covered fewer than 250 trial participants: 207 given two doses of AZD1222 and 26 given two doses of MenACWY control vaccine. Results the study describes overall, beyond this receptor: Epitopes outside the regions mutated in the B.1.351 and B.1.1.7 variants were reportedly recognized by nearly half of the unique spike-specific TCRs. Conclusions about previously exposed vaccinees are limited, since just six or seven AZD1222 recipients were seropositive for SARS-CoV-2 at baseline. No day 14 peak-response samples were available, so repertoires were characterized only after the peak T cell response. The 56-69-year group was small, and its depth increase did not reach significance, likely because of low power. The vaccine-associated CD4 TCRs covered the entire spike protein, and the dominant responses fell in regions 160-218 and 743-854. A significant rise in spike-specific TCR breadth and depth was observed after two AZD1222 doses relative to day 0 and relative to MenACWY recipients. Most participants were white British and females outnumbered males, and the authors suggested that clonal diversity may have been underestimated.

As to this clone: Its antigen is currently not known. It has no much larger one-base neighbor in the sample; base qualities were not kept.

The CDR3 regions of human TCRbeta chains were analyzed by immunosequencing. The authors' pipeline ran thus. TCRs in the repertoires were compared against a reference library of SARS-CoV-2-specific TCRs that had been generated with the MIRA antigen-specificity platform. Breadth was defined as the fraction of unique TCRs that were SARS-CoV-2-associated. Depth was defined as the fraction of total T cells that were SARS-CoV-2-associated. Using the MIRA data, each spike-specific TCR was mapped to the spike region that the TCR reacts to and placed in a CD4 or CD8 class. Log10-transformed breadth and depth values were compared by one-way ANOVA with Sidak's multiple comparisons tests. TCRdb holds this immuneACCESS table with in-frame rearrangements only. Some clones are missing; in checked studies, unresolved V genes explain under half, and the rest has no known cause. V, J and clone size are taken as reported in that table, and D and trimming were inferred from the DNA itself. Counted in this sample were over 150,000 clones; roughly 87% of them appeared once. The ten top clones hold 2.6% of the sample.

The junction shows trimming of 6 bases on V and 3 bases on J, plus 14 bases between the germline ends. The CDR3, cysteine through phenylalanine, is 14 amino acids long. The read is trimmed to its CDR3 DNA, 42 bases read in frame from base 1. Taken from the germline V gene, the CDR1 and CDR2 loops are MDHEN and SYDVKM. According to the study, the label for this sample's time point signals: baseline before first vaccination. Vaccinee samples were obtained from the UK trials COV001 and COV002, which included a single-blind randomized controlled phase 2/3 trial of AZD1222 (ChAdOx1 nCoV-19) in healthy adults. Trial participant PBMC samples were collected at day 0 and day 28 after the second dose for TCRbeta chain sequencing.

The source was peripheral blood, collected on day 0 of AZD1222 vaccination. The V gene is TRBV28 and the J gene is TRBJ1-1; the D gene cannot be named for sure. The TCR sequence derives from an adult in good health. The nucleotide sequence reads as follows: TGTGCCAGCAGCACCCGAGGCCCGGACACTGAAGCTTTCTTT. Translated, it gives CASSTRGPDTEAFF.